Below are 27 T cell receptor beta chains sequenced from a single sample in a study of blood T cell repertoires in COVID-19. This table comes from immunoSEQ multiplex PCR, and its TCRdb copy is limited to in-frame clones, with some not included. This sample has about 200,000 clones, with more than 70% found just once. Specimen: peripheral blood. The receptors shown here come from a man aged 45 to 65 with COVID-19, enrolled during active disease.

The chain is built from TRBV7-2 and TRBJ1-5; D not certain. This CDR3 is built from 15 residues. Trimming cost V 0 bases and J 2 bases, with 8 bases left between them. The V gene's germline CDR1 is SGHTA and CDR2 FQGNSA. CDR3: CASSLASGGNQPQHF. The CDR3 DNA sequence: TGTGCCAGCAGCTTAGCGTCGGGTGGCAATCAGCCCCAGCATTTT. The entire variable domain, with the rest obtained from reference TRBV7-2 and TRBJ1-5, is as follows: GAGVSQSPSNKVTEKGKDVELRCDPISGHTALYWYRQSLGQGLEFLIYFQGNSAPDKSGLPSDRFSAERTGGSVSTLTIQRTQQEDSAVYLCASSLASGGNQPQHFGDGTRLSIL.

This clone was picked up a small number of times. The chain recombines TRBV6-6 with TRBJ2-7, with TRBD2 matching over 9 bases. CDR1 is MNHNY and CDR2 is SVGAGI in the germline V gene (reference sequence). This CDR3 contains 13 residues. V lost 7 bases and J lost 7; bases outside the gene matches: 8. This CDR3 is CASNRLAVDEQYF. DNA of the CDR3: TGTGCCAGCAACCGACTAGCGGTTGATGAGCAGTACTTC.

The chain employs TRBV30 and TRBJ2-1, with 7 bases that match TRBD2. V trimming: 5 bases; J trimming: 2 bases; junction bases outside the gene matches: 12. This CDR3 is 16 amino acids long. Germline V gives CDR1 GTSNPN, CDR2 SVGIG (reference sequence). The CDR3 protein is CAWAPREAGPYNEQFF. The CDR3 nucleotides read TGTGCCTGGGCGCCCCGGGAGGCGGGCCCCTACAATGAGCAGTTCTTC.

J is TRBJ2-5 and V is TRBV28, with 9 nucleotides matching TRBD1. CDR3 length: 14 residues. Germline V gene data show CDR1 as MDHEN and CDR2 as SYDVKM. V lost 6 bases and J lost 5; bases outside the gene matches: 7. The CDR3 is CASSEQGAGETQYF. CDR3 coding DNA: TGTGCCAGCAGCGAACAGGGGGCGGGGGAGACCCAGTACTTC.

This chain joins TRBV11-3 and TRBJ2-7; 7 bases match TRBD1. Losses at the gene ends were 5 bases for V and 4 bases for J; bases not matched to a gene: 11. The CDR3 extends over 15 amino acids. From germline, CDR1 is SGHNT and CDR2 YENEEA. The CDR3 loop reads CASSTGRGPGYEQYF. The CDR3 DNA follows: TGTGCCAGCAGCACGGGAAGGGGGCCTGGGTACGAGCAGTACTTC.

The chain recombines TRBV6-1 with TRBJ2-7; 7 bases agree with TRBD2. This CDR3 spans 15 amino acids. The V gene end was trimmed by 2 bases and the J gene end by 4 bases; junction bases not matched to a gene: 8. CDR1 is MNHNS, CDR2 SASEGT, per germline. CDR3 bases: TGTGCCAGCAGTGAATCAGGGACGGGGGGATACGAGCAGTACTTC. It codes for CASSESGTGGYEQYF.

The V gene is TRBV6-1, the J gene TRBJ2-7; tentative D call: TRBD1 (5 bases). The germline V and J ends were trimmed by 8 bases and 3 bases, with 14 bases remaining between them. The CDR3 contains 13 residues. CDR1 is MNHNS and CDR2 is SASEGT in the germline V gene. CDR3 amino acids: CASAGITGYEQYF. As DNA, the CDR3 is TGTGCCAGCGCAGGGATCACAGGCTACGAGCAGTACTTC.

The rearrangement uses TRBV29-1 and TRBJ2-7, with D perhaps matching TRBD1 (5 bases). From germline, CDR1 is SQVTM and CDR2 ANQGSEA. The CDR3 extends over 13 amino acids. The CDR3 here is CSPFDSYSYEQYF. DNA of the CDR3: TGCAGTCCTTTCGACAGCTACTCCTACGAGCAGTACTTC.

The chain couples TRBV6-5 to TRBJ2-7; 10 bases are shared with TRBD2. Per germline, CDR1 MNHEY and CDR2 SVGAGI. V lost 7 bases and J lost 3; bases outside the gene matches: 6. This CDR3 has 14 amino acids. In DNA form, the CDR3 reads TGTGCCAGCAAACCACTAGCGGGGAACTACGAGCAGTACTTC. Its translation is CASKPLAGNYEQYF.

V is TRBV21-1 and J is TRBJ2-5; the table gives TRBD1 as D, unverified against the DNA. TRBV21-1 is given as a pseudogene. The CDR3 totals 16 residues. The CDR3 here is CASSGSTGRREETQYF. The DNA of the CDR3 is TGTGCCAGCAGCGGATCCACAGGGCGTCGGGAAGAGACCCAGTACTTC.

This chain joins TRBV9 and TRBJ2-7; no firm D call. Germline lookup yields CDR1 SGDLS and CDR2 YYNGEE. Trimming shortened V by 0 bases and J by 2 bases, and 12 bases separated the two germline ends. CDR3 size: 15 residues. CDR3 loop: CASSVASRAPYEQYF. The CDR3 DNA reads TGTGCCAGCAGCGTAGCGTCCCGAGCTCCCTACGAGCAGTACTTC.

The genes are TRBV30 and TRBJ2-2, with D possibly matching TRBD1 (5 bases). This CDR3 spans 13 amino acids. V was cut by 4 bases and J by 4 bases, with 10 bases left in between. Germline values: CDR1 GTSNPN, CDR2 SVGIG (reference sequence). As DNA, the CDR3 is TGTGCCTGGAATCGACAGACCACCGGGGAGCTGTTTTTT. Translation: CAWNRQTTGELFF.

Turning to this clone: The junction shows a germline mismatch at one end, possibly a read error. V and J are TRBV29-1 and TRBJ2-3, with D perhaps TRBD2 (6 bases). The germline gives CDR1 SQVTM, CDR2 ANQGSEA. This CDR3 is built from 14 residues. The CDR3 sequence: CSAEWDLGADTQYF. CDR3 bases: TGCAGCGCTGAATGGGACTTGGGCGCAGATACGCAGTATTTT.

The chain uses TRBV7-9 and TRBJ2-1; TRBD1 agrees at 7 bases. CDR3 length equals 13 residues. With 5 bases clipped from V and 10 bases from J, the junction kept 8 bases outside the gene matches. CDR1 and CDR2 (germline): SEHNR, FQNEAQ (reference sequence). CDR3 in DNA: TGTGCCAGCAGCATAAACAGGGGATGGGAGCAGTTCTTC. Translation gives CASSINRGWEQFF.

The CDR3 DNA reads as TGTGCCACCAGTGATCCCCTAGCGGGGGGGCGTAATGAGCAGTTCTTC. Encoded protein: CATSDPLAGGRNEQFF. The J gene is TRBJ2-1, the V gene TRBV24-1; 12 nucleotides align to TRBD2. Trimming removed 3 bases from V and 7 bases from J; junction bases left unmatched: 6. Germline-derived CDR1 and CDR2 are KGHDR and SFDVKD. The CDR3 totals 16 residues.

The V gene is TRBV24-1, the J gene TRBJ2-3; 8 bases line up with TRBD2. The CDR3 runs to 13 residues. Germline values: CDR1 KGHDR, CDR2 SFDVKD. V lost 8 bases, J lost 2 bases, and 2 bases stayed unmatched. For the CDR3, the DNA is TGTGCCACCATTAGCGGGAACACAGATACGCAGTATTTT. It specifies CATISGNTDTQYF.

This chain links TRBV5-1 with TRBJ2-3; D may be TRBD2 (5 bases). The CDR3 loop spans 16 amino acids. CDR1 is SGHRS, CDR2 YFSETQ, per germline. V lost 4 bases and J 0 bases, leaving 15 bases between the germline ends. Written as DNA, the CDR3 is TGCGCCAGCAGCATATGGGGAGAACCAAGCACAGATACGCAGTATTTT. Translated: CASSIWGEPSTDTQYF.

The V gene is TRBV7-2, the J gene TRBJ1-4; 9 nucleotides align to TRBD1. The CDR3 length is 15 residues. V lost 5 bases to trimming and J lost 7 bases; unmatched junction nucleotides: 8. Looked up from germline, CDR1 is SGHTA and CDR2 is FQGNSA. The CDR3 nucleotides are TGTGCCAGCAGCGACCGGGACAGGGTGTTTGAAAAACTGTTTTTT. It specifies CASSDRDRVFEKLFF.

The rearrangement joins TRBV19 to TRBJ1-5; no firm D call. The germline V and J ends were trimmed by 8 bases and 2 bases, with 13 bases remaining between them. This CDR3 contains 14 residues. Germline CDR1 LNHDA, CDR2 SQIVND (reference sequence). CDR3 sequence: CASSRFTGNQPQHF. The CDR3 coding sequence is TGTGCCAGTTCGCGTTTTACAGGCAATCAGCCCCAGCATTTT.

This clone was seen only a few times. This sample includes further DNA sequences coding for the same CDR3. The CDR3 here is CASSLQGANTGELFF. CDR3 coding DNA: TGTGCCAGCAGCTTGCAGGGGGCGAACACCGGGGAGCTGTTTTTT. The V and J genes are TRBV5-4 and TRBJ2-2; TRBD1 matches 7 bases. V shed 1 base and J 0 bases; nucleotides not matched to a gene: 0. Germline-derived CDR1 and CDR2 are SGHNT and YYREEE (reference sequence). The CDR3 is made up of 15 amino acids.

The V and J genes are TRBV29-1 and TRBJ2-3; 10 bases are shared with TRBD2. CDR3 length: 14 amino acids. J lost 1 base, V lost 7 bases, and 5 bases had no gene match. CDR1 and CDR2 (germline): SQVTM, ANQGSEA. The CDR3 region has the DNA TGCAGCGGATCTCTAGCGGGAGGCACAGATACGCAGTATTTT. It yields the protein CSGSLAGGTDTQYF.

Here the CDR3 reads CASSQDIDSPLHF. DNA for the CDR3: TGTGCCAGCAGCCAAGACATAGATTCACCCCTCCACTTT. This chain connects TRBV3-1 (or the pseudogene TRBV3-2) to TRBJ1-6; D is unresolved. The CDR3 covers 13 residues. In germline, CDR1 is LGHDT, CDR2 YNNKEL (reference sequence). V was clipped by 0 bases and J by 8 bases, with 5 bases between them.

The J gene is TRBJ1-5, the V gene TRBV6-4; 8 nucleotides agree with TRBD1. This CDR3 region has 13 residues. Trimming removed 4 bases from V and 6 bases from J; junction bases left unmatched: 2. Germline V gene data show CDR1 as MRHNA and CDR2 as SNTAGT. Here the CDR3 DNA reads TGTGCCAGCAGTGTACAGGGGGGTCAGCCCCAGCATTTT. Residues: CASSVQGGQPQHF.

This sequence joins TRBV12-3 or TRBV12-4 and TRBJ2-7; 7 bases match TRBD1. The CDR3 has 12 residues. V was clipped by 6 bases and J by 7 bases; unmatched bases: 6. The CDR3 DNA is TGTGCCAGCAGGCGGACAGGCTTGGAGCAGTACTTC. It codes for CASRRTGLEQYF.

The CDR3 region has the DNA TGTGCCAGCAGCCCATTCTCTGGAAACACCATATATTTT. It encodes CASSPFSGNTIYF. The chain uses TRBV9 and TRBJ1-3, with D unclear. The germline CDR1 and CDR2 sequences are SGDLS and YYNGEE. The CDR3 covers 13 residues. Trimming pared 4 bases from V and 0 bases from J, leaving 5 bases between.

V is TRBV30 and J is TRBJ2-1; the match to TRBD2 covers 9 bases. The CDR3 runs 14 residues. V trimming: 2 bases; J trimming: 4 bases; junction bases outside the gene matches: 3. Germline loops: CDR1 GTSNPN, CDR2 SVGIG (reference sequence). The CDR3 region is CAWSFSGGYNEQFF. CDR3 nucleotides: TGTGCCTGGAGTTTCAGCGGGGGGTACAATGAGCAGTTCTTC.

J is TRBJ2-5 and V is TRBV6-1; 7 bases match TRBD2. Looked up from germline, CDR1 is MNHNS and CDR2 is SASEGT. CDR3 length: 15 amino acids. The V segment lost 2 bases and the J segment 6 bases; nucleotides outside the gene matches: 9. CDR3 bases: TGTGCCAGCAGTGAATCCGGGACTATTCAAAAGACCCAGTACTTC. Translating it yields CASSESGTIQKTQYF.